This TCR beta chain was captured in a study of cytomegalovirus exposure and HLA in healthy donors. Study outcomes and limitations: Relative to the roughly 700-donor mean, N-insertions were reportedly fewer in an Asian-associated ancestry cluster in a later analysis.

Of note for this clone: Antigen specificity is unknown.

The PCR was carried out with 60 Vbeta primers and 13 Jbeta primers. Some clones are missing from TCRdb's copy, which holds only in-frame ones; the method was immunoSEQ multiplex PCR. Altogether around 130,000 clones are present, about four fifths being singletons, with the ten largest covering 2% to 2.5%. V was clipped by 7 bases and J by 6 bases, with 10 bases between them. Per germline, CDR1 MNHNS and CDR2 SASEGT. CDR3 length equals 13 residues. Sequenced material: PBMCs. The clonotype originates from a middle-aged woman in good health and CMV-seronegative. The J gene is TRBJ1-6, the V gene TRBV6-1; TRBD1 is a possible D gene (6 bases). The CDR3 bases are TGTGCCAGCAACCGGGACACTAATTCACCCCTCCACTTT. Translating gives CASNRDTNSPLHF.